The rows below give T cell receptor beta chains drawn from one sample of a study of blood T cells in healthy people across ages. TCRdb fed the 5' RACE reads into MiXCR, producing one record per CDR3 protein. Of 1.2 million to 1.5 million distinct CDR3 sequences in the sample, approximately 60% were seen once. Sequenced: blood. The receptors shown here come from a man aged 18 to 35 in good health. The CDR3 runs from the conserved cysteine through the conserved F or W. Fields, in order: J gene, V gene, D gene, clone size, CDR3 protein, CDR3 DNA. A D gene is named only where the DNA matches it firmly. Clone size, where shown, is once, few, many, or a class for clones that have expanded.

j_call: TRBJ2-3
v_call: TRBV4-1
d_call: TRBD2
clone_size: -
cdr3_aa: CASSQNLAGGADTQYF
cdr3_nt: TGCGCCAGCAGCCAAAACTTAGCGGGGGGCGCAGATACGCAGTATTTT

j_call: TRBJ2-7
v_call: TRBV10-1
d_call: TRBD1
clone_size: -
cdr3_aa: CASSPDRVEQYF
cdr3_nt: TGCGCCAGCAGCCCCGACAGGGTGGAGCAGTACTTC

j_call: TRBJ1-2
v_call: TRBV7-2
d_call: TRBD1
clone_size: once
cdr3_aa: CASSNSDRTGGYTF
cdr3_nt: TGTGCCAGCAGCAACTCGGACAGGACTGGTGGCTACACCTTC

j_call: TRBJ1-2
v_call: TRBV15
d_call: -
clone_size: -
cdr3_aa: CATSRAAQGGYTF
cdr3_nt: TGTGCCACCAGCAGAGCAGCACAGGGTGGCTACACCTTC

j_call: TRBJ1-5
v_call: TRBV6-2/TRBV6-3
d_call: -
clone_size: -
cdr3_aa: CASSPRNRDQPQHF
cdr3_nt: TGTGCCAGCAGTCCCAGGAACAGGGATCAGCCCCAGCATTTT

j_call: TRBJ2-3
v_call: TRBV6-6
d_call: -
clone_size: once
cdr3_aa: CASRMDAAQYF
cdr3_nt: TGTGCCAGCAGGATGGACGCGGCGCAGTATTTT

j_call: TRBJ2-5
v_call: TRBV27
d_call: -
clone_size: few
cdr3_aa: CASSLGSSRETQYF
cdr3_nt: TGTGCCAGCAGTTTAGGTTCTAGCCGAGAGACCCAGTACTTC

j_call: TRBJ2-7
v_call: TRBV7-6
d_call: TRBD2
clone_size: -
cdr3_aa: CASSPGEGFYERYF
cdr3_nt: TGTGCCAGCAGTCCTGGGGAGGGGTTCTACGAGCGGTACTTC

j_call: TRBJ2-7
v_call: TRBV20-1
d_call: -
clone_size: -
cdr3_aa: CSAWTGGGTHEQYF
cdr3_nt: TGCAGTGCCTGGACTGGCGGAGGGACCCACGAGCAGTACTTC

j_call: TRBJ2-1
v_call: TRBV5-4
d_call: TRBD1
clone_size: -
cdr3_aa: CASSPYRDRGWWDEQFF
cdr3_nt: TGTGCCAGCAGCCCTTACCGGGACAGGGGGTGGTGGGACGAGCAGTTCTTC

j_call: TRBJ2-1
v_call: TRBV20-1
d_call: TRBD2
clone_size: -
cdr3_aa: CSATEGLAYNEQFF
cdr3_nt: TGCAGTGCTACAGAGGGACTAGCTTACAATGAGCAGTTCTTC

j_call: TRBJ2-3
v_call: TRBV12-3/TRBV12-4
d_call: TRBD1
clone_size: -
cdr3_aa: CASNDIKQAVLGTDAQYF
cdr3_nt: TGTGCCAGCAACGACATAAAACAGGCGGTTCTTGGGACAGATGCGCAGTATTTT

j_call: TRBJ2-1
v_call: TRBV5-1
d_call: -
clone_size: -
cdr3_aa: CASSLAGRKGEQFF
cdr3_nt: TGCGCCAGCAGCTTGGCCGGAAGGAAAGGTGAGCAGTTCTTC

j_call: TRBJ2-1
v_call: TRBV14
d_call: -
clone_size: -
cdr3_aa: CASSQGQRVSSYNEQFF
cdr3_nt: TGTGCCAGCAGCCAAGGTCAGCGGGTCAGCTCCTACAATGAGCAGTTCTTC

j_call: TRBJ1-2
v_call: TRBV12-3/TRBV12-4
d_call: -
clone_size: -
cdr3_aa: CASSGGTANGYTF
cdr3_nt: TGTGCCAGCAGTGGGGGGACCGCTAACGGCTACACCTTC

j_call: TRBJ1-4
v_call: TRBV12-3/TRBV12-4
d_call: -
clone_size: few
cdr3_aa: CASSSTGLGEKLFF
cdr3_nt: TGTGCCAGCAGTTCGACAGGACTCGGGGAAAAACTGTTTTTT

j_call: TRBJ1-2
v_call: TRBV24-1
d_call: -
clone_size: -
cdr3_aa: CATSDGRTGEITDGYTF
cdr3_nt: TGTGCCACCAGTGATGGCAGGACTGGGGAGATAACCGATGGCTACACCTTC

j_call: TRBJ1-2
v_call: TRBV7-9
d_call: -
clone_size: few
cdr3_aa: CASSAPGPGRFHGYTF
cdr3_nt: TGTGCCAGCAGCGCGCCGGGACCAGGGAGATTCCATGGCTACACCTTC

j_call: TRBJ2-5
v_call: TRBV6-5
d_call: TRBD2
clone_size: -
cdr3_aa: CASSYPGLAGGQETQYF
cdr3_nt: TGTGCCAGCAGTTACCCCGGACTAGCGGGGGGTCAAGAGACCCAGTACTTC

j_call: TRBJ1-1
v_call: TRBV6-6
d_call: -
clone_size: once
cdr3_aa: CASSYSKGVTEAFF
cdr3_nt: TGTGCCAGCAGTTACTCGAAGGGGGTCACTGAAGCTTTCTTT

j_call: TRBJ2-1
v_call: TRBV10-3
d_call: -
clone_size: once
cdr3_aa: CAISPSRGRGGLTYNEQFF
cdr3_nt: TGTGCCATCAGTCCATCTCGGGGGAGGGGGGGACTTACCTACAATGAGCAGTTCTTC

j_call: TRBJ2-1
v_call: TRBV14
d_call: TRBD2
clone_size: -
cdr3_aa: CASSQGLAGGNWFF
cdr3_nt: TGTGCCAGCAGCCAAGGTTTAGCGGGAGGAAATTGGTTCTTC

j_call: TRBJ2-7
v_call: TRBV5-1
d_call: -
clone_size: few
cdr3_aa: CASSLEGLASEQYF
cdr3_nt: TGCGCCAGCAGCTTGGAAGGGCTAGCTTCCGAGCAGTACTTC

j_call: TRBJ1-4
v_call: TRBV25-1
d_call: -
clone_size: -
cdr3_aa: CASSELGTTTNGKLFF
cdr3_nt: TGTGCCAGCAGTGAACTAGGGACCACAACTAATGGAAAACTGTTTTTT

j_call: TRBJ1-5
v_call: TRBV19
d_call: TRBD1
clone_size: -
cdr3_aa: CASSIFFLDRAGQPQHF
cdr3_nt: TGTGCCAGTAGTATCTTCTTTCTAGACAGGGCCGGGCAGCCCCAGCATTTT

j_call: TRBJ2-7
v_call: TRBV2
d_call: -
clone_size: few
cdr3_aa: CASSDPSTGVGEQYF
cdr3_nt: TGTGCCAGCAGTGACCCGAGCACCGGGGTTGGAGAGCAGTACTTC

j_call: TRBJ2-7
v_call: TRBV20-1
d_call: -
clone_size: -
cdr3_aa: CSVFRPGSASYEQYF
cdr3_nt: TGCAGTGTCTTCAGACCTGGTTCGGCGAGTTACGAGCAGTACTTC

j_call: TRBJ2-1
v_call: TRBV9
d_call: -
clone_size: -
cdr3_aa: CASSAPTGTHNEQFF
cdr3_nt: TGTGCCAGCAGCGCCCCGACCGGGACCCACAATGAGCAGTTCTTC

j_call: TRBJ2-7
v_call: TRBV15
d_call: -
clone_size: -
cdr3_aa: CATSRGGSSYEQYF
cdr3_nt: TGTGCCACCAGCAGAGGCGGAAGCTCCTACGAGCAGTACTTC

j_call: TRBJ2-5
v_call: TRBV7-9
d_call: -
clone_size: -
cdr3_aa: CTSAGKETQYF
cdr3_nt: TGTACCAGCGCGGGGAAAGAGACCCAGTACTTC

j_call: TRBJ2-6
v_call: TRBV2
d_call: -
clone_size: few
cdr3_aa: CASRLDGSESSGANVLTF
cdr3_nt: TGTGCCAGCAGGCTTGACGGTTCGGAGAGCTCTGGGGCCAACGTCCTGACTTTC

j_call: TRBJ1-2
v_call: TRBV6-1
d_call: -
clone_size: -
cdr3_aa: CASTRALRSGYTF
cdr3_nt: TGTGCCAGTACTCGGGCCCTAAGGAGCGGCTACACCTTC

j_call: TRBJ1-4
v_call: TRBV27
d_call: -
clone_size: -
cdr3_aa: CASSQGIPGEKLFF
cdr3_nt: TGTGCCAGCAGCCAGGGGATCCCGGGTGAAAAACTGTTTTTT

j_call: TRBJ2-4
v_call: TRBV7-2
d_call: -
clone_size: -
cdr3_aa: CASSSRQQMAIGNIQYF
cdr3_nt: TGTGCCAGCAGCAGCCGACAGCAAATGGCGATCGGGAACATTCAGTACTTC

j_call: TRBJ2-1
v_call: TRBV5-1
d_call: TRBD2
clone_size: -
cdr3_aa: CASSFLAGRPEQFF
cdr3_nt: TGCGCCAGCAGCTTCCTAGCGGGGCGGCCTGAGCAGTTCTTC

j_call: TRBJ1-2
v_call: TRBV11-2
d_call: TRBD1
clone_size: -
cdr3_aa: CASSSRTGANYGYTF
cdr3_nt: TGTGCCAGCAGCTCCCGGACAGGGGCTAACTATGGCTACACCTTC

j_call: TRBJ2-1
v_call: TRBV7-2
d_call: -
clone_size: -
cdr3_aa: CASSLEGPGEQFF
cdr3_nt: TGTGCCAGCAGCTTAGAAGGGCCAGGCGAGCAGTTCTTC

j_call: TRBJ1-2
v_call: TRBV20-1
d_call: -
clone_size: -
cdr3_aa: CSALQEYYGYTF
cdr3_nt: TGCAGTGCTTTACAGGAGTATTATGGCTACACCTTC

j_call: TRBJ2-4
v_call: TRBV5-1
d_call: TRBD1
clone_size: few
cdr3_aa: CASSRGQGSNIQYF
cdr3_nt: TGCGCCAGCAGCCGAGGACAGGGGTCAAACATTCAGTACTTC

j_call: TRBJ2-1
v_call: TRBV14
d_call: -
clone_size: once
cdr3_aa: CASKGSAGKQFF
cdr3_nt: TGTGCCAGCAAGGGTTCCGCAGGGAAGCAGTTCTTC

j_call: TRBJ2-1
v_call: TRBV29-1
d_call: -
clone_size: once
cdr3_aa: CSVESWEQFF
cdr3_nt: TGCAGCGTTGAAAGTTGGGAGCAGTTCTTC

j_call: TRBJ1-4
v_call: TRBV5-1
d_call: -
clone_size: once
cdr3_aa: CASSLVPGINEKLFF
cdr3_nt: TGCGCCAGCAGCTTGGTGCCGGGTATTAATGAAAAACTGTTTTTT

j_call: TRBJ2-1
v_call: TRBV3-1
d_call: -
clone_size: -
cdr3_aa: CASSHTRSLSYNEQFF
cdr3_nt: TGTGCCAGCAGCCACACACGAAGTCTCTCCTACAATGAGCAGTTCTTC

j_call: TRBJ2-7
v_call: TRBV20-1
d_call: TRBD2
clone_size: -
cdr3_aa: CSARGLAGGTFYEQYF
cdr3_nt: TGCAGTGCTAGGGGACTAGCGGGAGGTACGTTCTACGAGCAGTACTTC

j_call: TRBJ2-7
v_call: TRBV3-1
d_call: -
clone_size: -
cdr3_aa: CASSKRDTLYEQYF
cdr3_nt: TGTGCCAGCAGCAAGAGGGACACACTCTACGAGCAGTACTTC

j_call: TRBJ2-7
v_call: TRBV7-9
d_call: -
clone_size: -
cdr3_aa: CASSSRWADEQYF
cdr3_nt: TGTGCCAGCAGCTCCCGGTGGGCAGACGAGCAGTACTTC

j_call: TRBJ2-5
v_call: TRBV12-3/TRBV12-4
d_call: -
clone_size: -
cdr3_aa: CASSDSTEETQYF
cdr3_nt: TGTGCCAGCAGTGACTCGACCGAAGAGACCCAGTACTTC

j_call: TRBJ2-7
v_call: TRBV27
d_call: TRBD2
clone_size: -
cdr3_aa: CASSLSGTSGTIYEQYF
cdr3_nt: TGTGCCAGCAGTTTATCGGGGACTAGCGGGACGATCTACGAGCAGTACTTC

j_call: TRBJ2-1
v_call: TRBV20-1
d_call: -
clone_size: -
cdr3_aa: CSARDGADYYNEQFF
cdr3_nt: TGCAGTGCTAGAGACGGTGCGGATTACTACAATGAGCAGTTCTTC

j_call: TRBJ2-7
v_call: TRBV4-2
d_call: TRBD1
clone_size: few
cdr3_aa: CASSQPDRESYEQYF
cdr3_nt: TGTGCCAGCAGCCAACCAGACAGGGAATCCTACGAGCAGTACTTC

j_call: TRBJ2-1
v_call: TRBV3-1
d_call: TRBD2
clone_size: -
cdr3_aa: CASSQDGAGTLLASSYNEQFF
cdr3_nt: TGTGCCAGCAGCCAAGATGGGGCAGGTACCCTACTAGCGAGCTCCTACAATGAGCAGTTCTTC

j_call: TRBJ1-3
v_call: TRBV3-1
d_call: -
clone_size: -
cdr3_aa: CASSQGKGNTIYF
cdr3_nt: TGTGCCAGCAGCCAAGGAAAGGGAAACACCATATATTTT